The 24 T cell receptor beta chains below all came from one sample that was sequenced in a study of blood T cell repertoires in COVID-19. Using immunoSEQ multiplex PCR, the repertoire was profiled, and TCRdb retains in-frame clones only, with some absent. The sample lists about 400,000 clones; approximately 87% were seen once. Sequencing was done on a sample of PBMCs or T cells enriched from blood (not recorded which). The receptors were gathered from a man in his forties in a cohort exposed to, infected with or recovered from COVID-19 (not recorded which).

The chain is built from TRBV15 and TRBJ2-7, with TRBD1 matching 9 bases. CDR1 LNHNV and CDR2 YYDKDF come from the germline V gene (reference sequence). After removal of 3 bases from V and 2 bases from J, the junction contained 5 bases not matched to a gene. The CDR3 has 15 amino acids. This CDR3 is CATSSSRQGAYEQYF. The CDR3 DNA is TGTGCCACCAGCAGTTCTAGACAGGGGGCCTACGAGCAGTACTTC.

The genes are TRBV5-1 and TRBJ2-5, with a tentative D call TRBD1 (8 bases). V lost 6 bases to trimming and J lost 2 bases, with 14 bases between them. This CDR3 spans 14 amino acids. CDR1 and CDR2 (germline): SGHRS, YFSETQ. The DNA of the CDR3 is TGCGCCAGCAATATACAGGGGGGGCAAGAGACCCAGTACTTC. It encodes CASNIQGGQETQYF.

CDR3 sequence: CASSEGSTRNEQYF. CDR3 DNA sequence: TGTGCCAGCAGTGAAGGCTCCACTAGGAACGAGCAGTACTTC. The gene calls are TRBV6-1 and TRBJ2-7, with a tentative D call TRBD2 (5 bases). CDR1 is MNHNS and CDR2 is SASEGT in the germline V gene. V shed 1 base and J shed 5 bases, with 12 bases lying between them. The CDR3 has 14 residues.

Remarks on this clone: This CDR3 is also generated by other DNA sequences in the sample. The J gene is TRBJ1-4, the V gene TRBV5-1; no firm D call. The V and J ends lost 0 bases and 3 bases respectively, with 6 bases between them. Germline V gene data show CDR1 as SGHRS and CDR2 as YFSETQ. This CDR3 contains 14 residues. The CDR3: CASSLGSANEKLFF. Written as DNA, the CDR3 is TGCGCCAGCAGCTTGGGGTCGGCTAATGAAAAACTGTTTTTT. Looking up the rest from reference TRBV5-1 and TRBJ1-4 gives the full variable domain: KAGVTQTPRYLIKTRGQQVTLSCSPISGHRSVSWYQQTPGQGLQFLFEYFSETQRNKGNFPGRFSGRQFSNSRSEMNVSTLELGDSALYLCASSLGSANEKLFFGSGTQLSVL.

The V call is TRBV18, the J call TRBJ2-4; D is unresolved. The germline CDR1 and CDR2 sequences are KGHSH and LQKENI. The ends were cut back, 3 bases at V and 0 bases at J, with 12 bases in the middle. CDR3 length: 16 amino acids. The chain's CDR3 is CASSPQALIAKNIQYF. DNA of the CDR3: TGTGCCAGCTCACCTCAGGCTCTGATAGCCAAAAACATTCAGTACTTC.

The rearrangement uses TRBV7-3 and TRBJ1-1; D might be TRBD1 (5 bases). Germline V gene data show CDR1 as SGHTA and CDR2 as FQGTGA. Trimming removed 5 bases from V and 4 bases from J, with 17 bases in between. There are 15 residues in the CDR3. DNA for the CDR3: TGTGCCAGCAGCGATCAGCCGGGGGTGGGCACTGAAGCTTTCTTT. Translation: CASSDQPGVGTEAFF.

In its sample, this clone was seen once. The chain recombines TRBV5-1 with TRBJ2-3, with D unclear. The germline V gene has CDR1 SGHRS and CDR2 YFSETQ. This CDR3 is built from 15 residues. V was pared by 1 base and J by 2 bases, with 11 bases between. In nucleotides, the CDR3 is TGCGCCAGCAGCTTGCTAGGAAGTCCCACAGATACGCAGTATTTT. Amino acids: CASSLLGSPTDTQYF.

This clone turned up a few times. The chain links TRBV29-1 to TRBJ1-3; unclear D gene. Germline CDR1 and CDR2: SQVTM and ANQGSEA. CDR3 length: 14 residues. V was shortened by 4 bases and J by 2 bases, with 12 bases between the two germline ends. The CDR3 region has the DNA TGCAGCGTTGTCGGGGTGGTGACTGGAAACACCATATATTTT. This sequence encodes CSVVGVVTGNTIYF.

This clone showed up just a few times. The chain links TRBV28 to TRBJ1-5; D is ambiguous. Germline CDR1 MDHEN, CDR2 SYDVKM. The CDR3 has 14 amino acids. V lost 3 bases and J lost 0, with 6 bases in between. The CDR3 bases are TGTGCCAGCAGTTTTAGAGCTAGCAATCAGCCCCAGCATTTT. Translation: CASSFRASNQPQHF.

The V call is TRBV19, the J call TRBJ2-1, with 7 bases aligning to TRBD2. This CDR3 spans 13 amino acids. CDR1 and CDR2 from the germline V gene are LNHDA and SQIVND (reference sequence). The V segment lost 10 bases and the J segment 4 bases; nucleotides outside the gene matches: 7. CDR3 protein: CATRPRGYNEQFF. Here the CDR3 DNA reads TGTGCCACCCGCCCGCGGGGGTACAATGAGCAGTTCTTC. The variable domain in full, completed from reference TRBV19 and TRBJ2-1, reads DGGITQSPKYLFRKEGQNVTLSCEQNLNHDAMYWYRQDPGQGLRLIYYSQIVNDFQKGDIAEGYSVSREKKESFPLTVTSAQKNPTAFYLCATRPRGYNEQFFGPGTRLTVL.

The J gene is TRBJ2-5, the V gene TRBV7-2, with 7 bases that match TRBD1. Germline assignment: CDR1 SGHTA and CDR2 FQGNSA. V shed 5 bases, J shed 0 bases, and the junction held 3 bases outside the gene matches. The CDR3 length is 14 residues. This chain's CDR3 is CASSRGQNQETQYF. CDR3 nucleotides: TGTGCCAGCAGCCGGGGACAGAACCAAGAGACCCAGTACTTC.

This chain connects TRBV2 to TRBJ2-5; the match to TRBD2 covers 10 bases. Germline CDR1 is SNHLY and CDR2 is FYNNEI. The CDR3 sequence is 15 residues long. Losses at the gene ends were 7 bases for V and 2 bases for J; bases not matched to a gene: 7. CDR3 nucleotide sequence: TGTGCCAGCACCACGAGTAGCGGGAGGCAAGAGACCCAGTACTTC. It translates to CASTTSSGRQETQYF.

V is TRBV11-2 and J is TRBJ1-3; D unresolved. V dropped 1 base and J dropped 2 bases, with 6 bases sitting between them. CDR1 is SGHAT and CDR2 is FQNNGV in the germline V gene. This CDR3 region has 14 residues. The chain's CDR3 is CASSLVPPGNTIYF. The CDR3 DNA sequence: TGTGCCAGCAGCTTAGTTCCTCCTGGAAACACCATATATTTT.

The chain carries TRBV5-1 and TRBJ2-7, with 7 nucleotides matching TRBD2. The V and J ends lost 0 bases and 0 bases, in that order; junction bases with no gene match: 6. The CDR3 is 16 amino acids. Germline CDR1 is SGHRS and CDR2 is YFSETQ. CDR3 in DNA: TGCGCCAGCAGCTTGGGTGCGGGAGCTGTCTCCTACGAGCAGTACTTC. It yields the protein CASSLGAGAVSYEQYF.

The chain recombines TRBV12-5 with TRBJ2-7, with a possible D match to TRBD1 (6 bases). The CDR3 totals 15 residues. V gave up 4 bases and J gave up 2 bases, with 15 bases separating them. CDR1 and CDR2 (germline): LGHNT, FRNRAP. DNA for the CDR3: TGTGCTAGTGGTTCTGAGGGGGTTTACCCCTACGAGCAGTACTTC. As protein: CASGSEGVYPYEQYF.

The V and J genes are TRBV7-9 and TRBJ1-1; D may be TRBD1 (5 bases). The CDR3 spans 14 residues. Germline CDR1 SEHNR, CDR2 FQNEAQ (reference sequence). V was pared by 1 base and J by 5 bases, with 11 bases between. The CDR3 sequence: CASSLDPGRTEAFF. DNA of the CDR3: TGTGCCAGCAGCTTAGACCCAGGGAGGACTGAAGCTTTCTTT.

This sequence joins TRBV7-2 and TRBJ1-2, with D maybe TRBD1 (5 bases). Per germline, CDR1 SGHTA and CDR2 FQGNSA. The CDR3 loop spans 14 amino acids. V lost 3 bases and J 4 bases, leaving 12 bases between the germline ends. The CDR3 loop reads CASSLTTVLYGYTF. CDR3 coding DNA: TGTGCCAGCAGCTTGACGACAGTCCTCTATGGCTACACCTTC.

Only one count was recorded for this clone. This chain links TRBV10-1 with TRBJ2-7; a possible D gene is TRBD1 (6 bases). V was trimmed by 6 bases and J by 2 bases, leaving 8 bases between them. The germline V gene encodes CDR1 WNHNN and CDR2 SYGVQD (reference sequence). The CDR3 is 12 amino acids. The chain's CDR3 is CASSRDTYEQYF. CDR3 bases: TGCGCCAGCAGCCGGGACACCTACGAGCAGTACTTC.

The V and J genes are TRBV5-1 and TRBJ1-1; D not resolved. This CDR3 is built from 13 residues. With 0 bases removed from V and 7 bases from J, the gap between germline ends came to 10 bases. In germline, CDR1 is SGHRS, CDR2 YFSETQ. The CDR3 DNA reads TGCGCCAGCAGCTTGGCCCAAACAGATGAAGCTTTCTTT. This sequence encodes CASSLAQTDEAFF.

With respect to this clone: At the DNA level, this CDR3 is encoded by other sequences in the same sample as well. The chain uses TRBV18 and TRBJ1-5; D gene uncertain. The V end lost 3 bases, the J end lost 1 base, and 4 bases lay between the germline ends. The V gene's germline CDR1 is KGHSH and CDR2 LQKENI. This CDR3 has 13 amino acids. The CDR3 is CASSPGSNQPQHF. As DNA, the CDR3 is TGTGCCAGCTCACCGGGCAGCAATCAGCCCCAGCATTTT.

The CDR3 sequence is CASSQGVTGTLSYEQYF. The CDR3 DNA sequence: TGTGCCAGCAGCCAAGGCGTTACCGGGACACTCTCCTACGAGCAGTACTTC. V usage is TRBV4-2 and J usage is TRBJ2-7; D is possibly TRBD1 (6 bases). Germline CDR1 reads LGHNA; CDR2 reads YNFKEQ. This CDR3 has 17 amino acids. V lost 1 base and J lost 0, with 16 bases in between.

The DNA of the CDR3 is TGTGCCATCAGTCCACAGGACAAAGAAGAGCAGTACTTC. This gives the protein CAISPQDKEEQYF. The chain couples TRBV10-3 to TRBJ2-7; perhaps TRBD1 as D (5 bases). Germline V gives CDR1 ENHRY, CDR2 SYGVKD. V was trimmed by 5 bases and J by 7 bases, leaving 15 bases between them. The CDR3 runs 13 residues.

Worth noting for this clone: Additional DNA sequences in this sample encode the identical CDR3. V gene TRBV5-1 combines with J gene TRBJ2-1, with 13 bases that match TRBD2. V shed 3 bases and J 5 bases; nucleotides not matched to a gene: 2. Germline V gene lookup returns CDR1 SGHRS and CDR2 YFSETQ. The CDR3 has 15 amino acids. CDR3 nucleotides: TGCGCCAGCAGCTCGGGGACTAGCGGGAACAATGAGCAGTTCTTC. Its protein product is CASSSGTSGNNEQFF.

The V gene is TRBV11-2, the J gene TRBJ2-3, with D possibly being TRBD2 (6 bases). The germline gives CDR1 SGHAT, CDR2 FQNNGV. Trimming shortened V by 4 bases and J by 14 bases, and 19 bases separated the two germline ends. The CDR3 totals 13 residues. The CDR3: CASSSDGGLSAYF. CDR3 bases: TGTGCCAGCAGCTCGGACGGGGGTTTGAGCGCGTATTTT.